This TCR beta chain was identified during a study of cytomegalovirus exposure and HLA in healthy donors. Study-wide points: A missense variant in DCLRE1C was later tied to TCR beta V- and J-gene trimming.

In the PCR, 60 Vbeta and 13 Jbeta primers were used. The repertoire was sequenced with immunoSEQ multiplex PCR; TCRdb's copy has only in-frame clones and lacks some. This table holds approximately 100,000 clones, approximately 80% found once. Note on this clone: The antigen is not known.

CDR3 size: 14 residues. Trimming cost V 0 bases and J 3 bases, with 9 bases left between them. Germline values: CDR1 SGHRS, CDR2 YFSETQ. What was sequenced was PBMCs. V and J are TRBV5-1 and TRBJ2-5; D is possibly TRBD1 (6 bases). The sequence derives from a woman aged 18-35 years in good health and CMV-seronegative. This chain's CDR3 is CASSLVAGEETQYF. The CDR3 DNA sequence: TGCGCCAGCAGCTTGGTGGCAGGGGAAGAGACCCAGTACTTC.